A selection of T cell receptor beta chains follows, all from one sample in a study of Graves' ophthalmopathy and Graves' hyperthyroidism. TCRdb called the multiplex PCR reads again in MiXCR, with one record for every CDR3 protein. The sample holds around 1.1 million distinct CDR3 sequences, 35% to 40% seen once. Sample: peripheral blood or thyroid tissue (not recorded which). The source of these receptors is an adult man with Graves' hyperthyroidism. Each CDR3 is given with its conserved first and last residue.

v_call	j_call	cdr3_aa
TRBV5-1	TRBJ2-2	CATLPGGELFF
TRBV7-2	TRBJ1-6	CASSPLTPNSPLHF
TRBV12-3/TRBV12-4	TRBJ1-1	CASSFSNIGEAFF
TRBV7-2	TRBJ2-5	CASSSPTGGDETQYF
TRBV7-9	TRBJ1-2	CASSPSGRDYGYTF
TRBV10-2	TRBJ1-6	CASSESEPNSPLHF
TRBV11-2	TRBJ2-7	CASNPTLVRYEQYF
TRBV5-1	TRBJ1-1	CASSPGGVGNTEAFF
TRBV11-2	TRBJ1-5	CASSQDWRTGGDEHF
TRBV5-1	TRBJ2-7	CASSLFTSSYEQYF
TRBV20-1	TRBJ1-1	CSASSPKMNTEAFF
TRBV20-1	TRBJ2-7	CSARPGQGDYEQYF
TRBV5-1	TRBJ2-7	CASSQKDRGMYEQYF
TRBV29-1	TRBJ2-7	CSSRDNSYEQYF
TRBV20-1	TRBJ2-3	CSAQSPAYTDTQYF
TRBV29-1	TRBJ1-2	CSGQGGGYTF
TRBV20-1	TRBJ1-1	CSARDPRENTEAFF
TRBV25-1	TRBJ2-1	CASSPIGDNEQFF
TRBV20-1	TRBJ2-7	CSARVGLAYEQYF
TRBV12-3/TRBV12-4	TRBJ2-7	CASSSRPGRYEQYF
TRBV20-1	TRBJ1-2	CSARETGRTNYGYTF
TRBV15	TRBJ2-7	CATSSPRKALSEQYF
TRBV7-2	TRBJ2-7	CASSLQEGSSYEQYF
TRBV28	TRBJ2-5	CASSLPTSREDETQYF
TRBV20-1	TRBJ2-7	CSAGGPLVNEQYF
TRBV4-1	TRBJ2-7	CASSQGIRDIDKQYF
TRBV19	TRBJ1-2	CASSGRDNYGYTF
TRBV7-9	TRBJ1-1	CASSRDRVIMTTEAFF
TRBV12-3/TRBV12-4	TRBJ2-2	CASCWTSGTNTGELFF
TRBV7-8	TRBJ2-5	CASKIGTSGALGTQYF
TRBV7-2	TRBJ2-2	CASSPGTAKNTGELFF
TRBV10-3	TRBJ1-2	CATSLDREGYTF
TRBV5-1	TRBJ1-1	CASSLDRVRAEAFF
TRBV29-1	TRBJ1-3	CSVVPGSSGNTIYF
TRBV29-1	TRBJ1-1	CSVEFLGGHVNTEAFF
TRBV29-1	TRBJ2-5	CSVVPLKTETRETQYF
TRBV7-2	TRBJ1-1	CASSPHWVQGTEAFF
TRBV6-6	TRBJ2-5	CATPDSYTGGETQYF
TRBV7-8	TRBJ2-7	CASSQDLREWTYEQYF
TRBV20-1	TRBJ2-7	CSARDPKKGDQPQQYF
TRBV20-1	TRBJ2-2	CSVKGGLGQKSGTGELFF
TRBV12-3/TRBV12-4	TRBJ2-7	CASSRNSGTGGGSREQYF
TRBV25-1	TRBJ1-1	CASSEWGRGGTEAFF
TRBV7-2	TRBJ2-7	CASSLDFTYEQYF
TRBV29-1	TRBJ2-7	CSVEGDSRYEQYF
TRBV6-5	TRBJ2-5	CASSYPGAQRETQYF
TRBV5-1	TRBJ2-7	CASSLGTGTGTYEQYF
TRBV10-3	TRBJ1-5	CASSEYEAGQPQHF
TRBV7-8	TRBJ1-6	CASSSRTGYYSPLHF
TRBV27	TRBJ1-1	CASREIGPGQGAFRPIFF
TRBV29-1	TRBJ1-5	CSVDGTDSGNQPQHF
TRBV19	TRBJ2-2	CASRRRTANTGELFF
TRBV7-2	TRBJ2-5	CASSLSQQETQYF